The 24 T cell receptor beta chains below were found in one sample sequenced in a study of T cells in Graves' hyperthyroidism and ophthalmopathy. There were TCR beta CDR3 regions amplified from RNA transcripts. Primed by the HTBI set, a first-round RT-PCR was run on the TCR CDR3. TCRdb fed the multiplex PCR reads into MiXCR, producing one record per CDR3 protein. The table shows hundreds of thousands of distinct CDR3 sequences, with 38% occurring only once. The source material was blood. Source of these receptors: a man between 18 and 35 years old with Graves' hyperthyroidism.

This sequence joins TRBV9 and TRBJ2-7; 10 nucleotides agree with TRBD2. Trimming at V came to 0 bases and at J to 12 bases, leaving 9 bases not matched to a gene. The germline V gene encodes CDR1 SGDLS and CDR2 YYNGEE. CDR3 length equals 14 residues. CDR3 DNA: TGTGCCAGCAGCGTAGGGTCAGCGGGGGGGCCGGCGTACTTC. Translated: CASSVGSAGGPAYF.

V is TRBV25-1 and J is TRBJ2-5, with D perhaps TRBD1 or TRBD2 (5 bases each). Germline values: CDR1 MGHDK, CDR2 SYGVNS. The CDR3 loop spans 11 amino acids. CDR3 loop: CARKGTETQYF. The CDR3 DNA reads TGTGCTAGAAAAGGGACAGAGACCCAGTACTTC.

The rearrangement joins TRBV6-5 to TRBJ2-5; tentative D call: TRBD1 (5 bases). V lost 4 bases and J lost 5, with 17 bases in between. The CDR3 is 15 amino acids. Germline CDR1 reads MNHEY; CDR2 reads SVGAGI. The CDR3, as DNA: TGTGCCAGCAGTTCGACAGCCGATGTGGGGGAGACCCAGTACTTC. It is translated as CASSSTADVGETQYF.

The chain uses TRBV29-1 and TRBJ1-1, with D perhaps TRBD1 (5 bases). V dropped 8 bases and J dropped 5 bases, with 18 bases sitting between them. Germline CDR1 reads SQVTM; CDR2 reads ANQGSEA. The CDR3 has 13 amino acids. Written as DNA, the CDR3 is TGCAGCAGTCCGGACATCGAAGGGACTGAAGCTTTCTTT. This codes for CSSPDIEGTEAFF. Variable domain in full (rest from reference TRBV29-1 and TRBJ1-1): SAVISQKPSRDICQRGTSLTIQCQVDSQVTMMFWYRQQPGQSLTLIATANQGSEATYESGFVIDKFPISRPNLTFSTLTVSNMSPEDSSIYLCSSPDIEGTEAFFGQGTRLTVV.

This clonotype was detected a few times. CDR3 sequence reads: CASSFEGGSRYEQYF. The CDR3 bases are TGTGCCAGCAGTTTTGAGGGTGGTAGCAGGTACGAGCAGTACTTC. The V and J genes are TRBV12-3 or TRBV12-4 and TRBJ2-7, with D maybe TRBD2 (5 bases). Trimming took off 3 bases at V and 4 bases at J, with 16 bases between the two ends. The length of the CDR3 is 15 residues.

In this sample, this clonotype turned up a few times. The chain recombines TRBV19 with TRBJ1-2; 9 positions agree with TRBD1. The J segment lost 8 bases and the V segment lost 11 bases, leaving 15 bases of the junction unmatched. The CDR3 runs 14 residues. Germline CDR1 and CDR2: LNHDA and SQIVND (reference sequence). CDR3 loop: CAGRYGQGLCGYTF. CDR3 nucleotides: TGTGCCGGACGTTATGGACAGGGGTTGTGCGGCTACACCTTC. Full variable domain (rest looked up from reference TRBV19 and TRBJ1-2): DGGITQSPKYLFRKEGQNVTLSCEQNLNHDAMYWYRQDPGQGLRLIYYSQIVNDFQKGDIAEGYSVSREKKESFPLTVTSAQKNPTAFYLCAGRYGQGLCGYTFGSGTRLTVV.

The rearrangement uses TRBV7-2 and TRBJ1-2, with D maybe TRBD1 (5 bases). This CDR3 is built from 16 residues. Germline CDR1 is SGHTA and CDR2 is FQGNSA. V lost 2 bases to trimming and J lost 0 bases, with 13 bases between them. This CDR3 is CASSLRGGTPNYGYTF. In nucleotides, the CDR3 is TGTGCCAGCAGCTTACGGGGGGGGACTCCTAACTATGGCTACACCTTC.

This clonotype was observed many times. The gene calls are TRBV19 and TRBJ1-4; D gene unclear. CDR3 length equals 11 residues. The V end lost 7 bases, the J end lost 8 bases, and 8 bases lay between the germline ends. Germline V gene lookup returns CDR1 LNHDA and CDR2 SQIVND (reference sequence). The CDR3 region has the DNA TGTGCCAGTAACACAGAAGAAAAACTGTTTTTT. Translation: CASNTEEKLFF.

There are a few counts of this clonotype. The V call is TRBV6-6, the J call TRBJ2-6, with D unresolved. There are 15 residues in the CDR3. Deletions cut 2 bases from V and 0 bases from J, with 5 bases between. In germline, CDR1 is MNHNY, CDR2 SVGAGI (reference sequence). The CDR3 region is CASSYPGSGANVLTF. The DNA for the CDR3 is TGTGCCAGCAGTTACCCCGGCTCTGGGGCCAACGTCCTGACTTTC.

The rearrangement uses TRBV20-1 and TRBJ2-2, with TRBD2 matching 12 bases. The CDR3 totals 18 residues. CDR1 and CDR2 (germline): DFQATT, SNEGSKA (reference sequence). CDR3 region: CSAQTASGRAANTGELFF. The DNA for the CDR3 is TGCAGCGCGCAGACGGCTAGCGGGAGGGCCGCGAACACCGGGGAGCTGTTTTTT.

This clonotype was recorded a few times. V usage is TRBV5-1 and J usage is TRBJ1-5; TRBD1 is a possible D gene (6 bases). V was cut by 2 bases and J by 5 bases, with 11 bases left in between. Germline CDR1 SGHRS, CDR2 YFSETQ. The CDR3 has 14 residues. The CDR3 is CASSLWPGDQPQHF. CDR3 sequence (DNA): TGCGCCAGCAGCTTATGGCCAGGGGATCAGCCCCAGCATTTT.

With respect to this clonotype: Since a much larger clone is just one base distant, this may be a read error. This chain connects TRBV2 to TRBJ1-4; D call uncertain. The CDR3 has 14 residues. The V end lost 4 bases, the J end lost 5 bases, and 11 bases lay between the germline ends. CDR1 is SNHLY and CDR2 is FYNNEI in the germline V gene. CDR3 in amino acids: CASSGAASNEKLFF. CDR3 DNA: TGTGCCAGCAGTGGGGCAGCGTCGAATGAAAAACTGTTTTTT.

About this clonotype itself: A much larger clone sits a single nucleotide away, making a read error possible. The chain couples TRBV15 to TRBJ2-5, with unresolved D. CDR1 and CDR2 (germline): LNHNV, YYDKDF (reference sequence). The CDR3 is 12 residues long. Trimming pared 2 bases from V and 5 bases from J, leaving 6 bases between. The CDR3, as DNA: TGTGCCACCAGCAGATTTGAGGAGACCCAGTACTTC. It yields the protein CATSRFEETQYF.

This clonotype was picked up a small number of times. The V gene is TRBV20-1, the J gene TRBJ1-5; TRBD1 is a possible D gene (6 bases). With 0 bases removed from V and 5 bases from J, the gap between germline ends came to 17 bases. Germline V gene sequence: CDR1 DFQATT, CDR2 SNEGSKA (reference sequence). The CDR3 extends over 16 amino acids. The CDR3 bases are TGCAGTGCTAGAGATCTGTGGGGGGCAGGGGATCAGCCCCAGCATTTT. Encoded protein: CSARDLWGAGDQPQHF.

The table lists this clonotype with many counts. The J gene is TRBJ2-7, the V gene TRBV10-3; D might be TRBD2 (6 bases). Germline assignment: CDR1 ENHRY and CDR2 SYGVKD. V gave up 6 bases and J gave up 2 bases, with 11 bases separating them. The CDR3 has 13 amino acids. The CDR3 bases are TGTGCCATCAGCACGACTAGTACCTACGAGCAGTACTTC. It encodes CAISTTSTYEQYF.

Here the CDR3 DNA reads TGTGCCAGCAGCAGAGCGAGGGAAGAGCAGTACTTC. This encodes CASSRAREEQYF. The chain carries TRBV7-8 and TRBJ2-7; perhaps TRBD2 as D (5 bases). The ends were cut back, 5 bases at V and 7 bases at J, with 12 bases in the middle. Looked up from germline, CDR1 is SGHVS and CDR2 is FQNEAQ. This CDR3 has 12 residues.

This clonotype was recorded at least ten times. The chain's CDR3 is CSAQGQGEKLFF. The CDR3 bases are TGCAGTGCCCAGGGACAGGGAGAAAAACTGTTTTTT. The chain links TRBV20-1 to TRBJ1-4, with 9 positions matching TRBD1. This CDR3 contains 12 residues. The ends lost 6 bases at V and 8 bases at J; junction bases unmatched: 4. Germline CDR1 and CDR2: DFQATT and SNEGSKA (reference sequence).

Only a few counts were recorded for this clonotype. This chain links TRBV20-1 with TRBJ2-7; 8 nucleotides align to TRBD1. The germline CDR1 and CDR2 sequences are DFQATT and SNEGSKA (reference sequence). The V and J ends lost 5 bases and 0 bases, in that order; junction bases with no gene match: 6. The CDR3 has 14 amino acids. The CDR3 sequence: CSAVRTGYSYEQYF. CDR3 in DNA: TGCAGTGCTGTACGGACAGGGTACTCCTACGAGCAGTACTTC.

This chain links TRBV2 with TRBJ1-1; tentative D call: TRBD1 (6 bases). Germline lookup yields CDR1 SNHLY and CDR2 FYNNEI. The ends were cut back, 4 bases at V and 4 bases at J, with 13 bases in the middle. The length of the CDR3 is 14 residues. The DNA for the CDR3 is TGTGCCAGCAGTGGAGGGGGTAAGGCCACTGAAGCTTTCTTT. Amino acids: CASSGGGKATEAFF.

This chain links TRBV7-2 with TRBJ2-7; the match to TRBD2 covers 9 bases. CDR3 length equals 16 residues. V shed 5 bases, J shed 3 bases, and the junction held 11 bases outside the gene matches. Looked up from germline, CDR1 is SGHTA and CDR2 is FQGNSA. Here the CDR3 reads CASSPGGTSGRYEQYF. The CDR3 coding sequence is TGTGCCAGCAGCCCTGGTGGCACTAGCGGGCGCTACGAGCAGTACTTC.

This clonotype was seen only a few times. The chain employs TRBV2 and TRBJ1-1, with D possibly TRBD1 on 5 matching bases. With 8 bases removed from V and 3 bases from J, the gap between germline ends came to 16 bases. The CDR3 extends over 14 amino acids. Germline V lookup: CDR1 SNHLY, CDR2 FYNNEI. As DNA, the CDR3 is TGTGCCAGCCATACCGCCATGGGGGACACTGAAGCTTTCTTT. It encodes CASHTAMGDTEAFF. The entire variable domain, with the rest obtained from reference TRBV2 and TRBJ1-1, is as follows: EPEVTQTPSHQVTQMGQEVILRCVPISNHLYFYWYRQILGQKVEFLVSFYNNEISEKSEIFDDQFSVERPDGSNFTLKIRSTKLEDSAMYFCASHTAMGDTEAFFGQGTRLTVV.

This clonotype was counted ten times or more. The chain combines TRBV12-3 or TRBV12-4 with TRBJ2-5; D gene unclear. Trimming left V 5 bases short and J 3 bases short, with 10 bases between. The CDR3 has 13 amino acids. In DNA, the CDR3 is TGTGCCAGCAGTCCCTTTGGGGAAGAGACCCAGTACTTC. It is translated as CASSPFGEETQYF.

This clonotype has a single count. The gene calls are TRBV9 and TRBJ1-2; 7 bases are shared with TRBD1. The V and J ends lost 3 bases and 6 bases, in that order; junction bases with no gene match: 11. The CDR3 runs 15 residues. Germline V CDR1 and CDR2: SGDLS, YYNGEE. CDR3 coding DNA: TGTGCCAGCAGCGCACTCGGGACAGCACCCAATGGCTACACCTTC. It encodes CASSALGTAPNGYTF.

The V and J genes are TRBV7-2 and TRBJ2-5, with a weak D call TRBD2 (7 bases). The CDR3 covers 14 residues. Per germline, CDR1 SGHTA and CDR2 FQGNSA. V dropped 4 bases and J dropped 3 bases, with 12 bases sitting between them. The CDR3 nucleotides are TGTGCCAGCAGCTCGGGCGGGGGCAAAGAGACCCAGTACTTC. This encodes CASSSGGGKETQYF.